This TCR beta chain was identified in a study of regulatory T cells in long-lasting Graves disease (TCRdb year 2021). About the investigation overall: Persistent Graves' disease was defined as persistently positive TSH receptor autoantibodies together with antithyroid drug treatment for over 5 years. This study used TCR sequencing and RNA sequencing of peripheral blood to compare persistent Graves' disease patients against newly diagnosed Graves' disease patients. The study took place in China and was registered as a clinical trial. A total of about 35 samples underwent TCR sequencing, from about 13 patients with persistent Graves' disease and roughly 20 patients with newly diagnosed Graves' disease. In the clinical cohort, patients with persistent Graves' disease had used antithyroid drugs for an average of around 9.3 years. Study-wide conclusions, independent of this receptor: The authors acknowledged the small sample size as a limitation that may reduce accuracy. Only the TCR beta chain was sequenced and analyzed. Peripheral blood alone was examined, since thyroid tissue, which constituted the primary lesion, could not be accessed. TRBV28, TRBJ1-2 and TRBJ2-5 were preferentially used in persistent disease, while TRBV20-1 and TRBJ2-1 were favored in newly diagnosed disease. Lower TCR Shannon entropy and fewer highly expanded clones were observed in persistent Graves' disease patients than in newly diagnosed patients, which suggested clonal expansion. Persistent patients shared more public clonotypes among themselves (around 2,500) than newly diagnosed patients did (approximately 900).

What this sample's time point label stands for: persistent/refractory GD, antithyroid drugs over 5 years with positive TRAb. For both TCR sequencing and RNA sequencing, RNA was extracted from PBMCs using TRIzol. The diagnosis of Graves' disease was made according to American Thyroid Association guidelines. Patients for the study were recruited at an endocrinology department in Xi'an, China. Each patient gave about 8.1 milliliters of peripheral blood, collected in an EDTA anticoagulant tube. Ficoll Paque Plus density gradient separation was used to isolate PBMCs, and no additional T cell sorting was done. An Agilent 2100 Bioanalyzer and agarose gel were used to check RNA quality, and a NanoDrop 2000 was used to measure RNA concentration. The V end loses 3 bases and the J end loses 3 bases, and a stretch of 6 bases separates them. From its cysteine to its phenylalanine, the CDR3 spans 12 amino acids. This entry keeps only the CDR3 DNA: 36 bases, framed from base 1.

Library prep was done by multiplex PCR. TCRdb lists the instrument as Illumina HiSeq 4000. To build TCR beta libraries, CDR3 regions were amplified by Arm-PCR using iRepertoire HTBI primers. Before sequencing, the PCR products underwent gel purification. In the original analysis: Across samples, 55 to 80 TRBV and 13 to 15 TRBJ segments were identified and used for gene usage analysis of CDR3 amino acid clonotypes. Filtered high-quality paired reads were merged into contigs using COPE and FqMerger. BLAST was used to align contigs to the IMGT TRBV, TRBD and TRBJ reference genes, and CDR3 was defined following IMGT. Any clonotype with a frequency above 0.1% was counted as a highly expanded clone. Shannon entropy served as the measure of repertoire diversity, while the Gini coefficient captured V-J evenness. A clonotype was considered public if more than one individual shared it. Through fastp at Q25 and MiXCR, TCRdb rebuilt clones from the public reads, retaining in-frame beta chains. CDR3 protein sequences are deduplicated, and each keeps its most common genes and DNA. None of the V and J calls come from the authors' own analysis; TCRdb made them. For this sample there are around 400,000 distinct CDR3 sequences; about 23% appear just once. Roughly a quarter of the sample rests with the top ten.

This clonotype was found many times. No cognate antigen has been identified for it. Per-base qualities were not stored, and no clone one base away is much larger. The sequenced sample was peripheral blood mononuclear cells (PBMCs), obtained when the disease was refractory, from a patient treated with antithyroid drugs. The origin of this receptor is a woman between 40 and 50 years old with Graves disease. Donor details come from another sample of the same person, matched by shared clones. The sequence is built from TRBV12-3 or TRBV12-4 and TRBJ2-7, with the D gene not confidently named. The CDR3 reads CASSFLRYEQYF. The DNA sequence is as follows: TGTGCCAGCAGTTTCCTCCGCTACGAGCAGTACTTC.